A single sample is the source of the 20 T cell receptor beta chains below, sequenced in a study of identical twins. From the 5' RACE reads, TCRdb called clonotypes with MiXCR, one entry per CDR3 protein. The table has about 330,000 distinct CDR3 sequences, roughly an eighth seen once. These same records also appear under a second study, on yellow fever vaccine responses in identical twins.

The sequenced sample was CD8+ T cells sorted from blood. The source is a woman in her late teens or twenties in good health.

J is TRBJ2-3 and V is TRBV4-2; 13 positions agree with TRBD2. Unmatched junction bases numbered 9, after V lost 2 bases and J lost 1 base. Germline V gene data show CDR1 as LGHNA and CDR2 as YNFKEQ. The CDR3 runs to 19 residues. CDR3 in amino acids: CASSQITSGRVSGTDTQYF. CDR3 in DNA: TGTGCCAGCAGCCAAATCACTAGCGGGAGGGTGTCGGGCACAGATACGCAGTATTTT.

This clonotype was detected a few times. The CDR3 nucleotides read TGTGCCAGCAGATCAAGGACAGCTTCCCCAGGGTCCTACGAGCAGTACGTC. As protein: CASRSRTASPGSYEQYV. The chain employs TRBV11-2 and TRBJ2-7, with D possibly matching TRBD1 (6 bases). Germline V CDR1 and CDR2: SGHAT, FQNNGV. With 6 bases removed from V and 1 base from J, the gap between germline ends came to 22 bases. This CDR3 contains 17 residues.

J is TRBJ2-1 and V is TRBV12-3 or TRBV12-4, with TRBD2 matching over 8 bases. J was trimmed by 8 bases and V by 6 bases; bases with no gene match: 12. The CDR3 extends over 15 amino acids. Here the CDR3 reads CASRFLREGSDEQFF. DNA of the CDR3: TGTGCCAGCAGGTTTCTTCGGGAGGGCAGCGATGAGCAGTTCTTC.

This clonotype has just a few counts. This sequence joins TRBV12-3 or TRBV12-4 and TRBJ1-2, with 8 bases identical to TRBD1. There are 16 residues in the CDR3. The V segment lost 5 bases and the J segment 8 bases; nucleotides outside the gene matches: 16. The CDR3, as DNA: TGTGCCAGCAGTCTCTTTCCGGCAGGGGGCGCTTGGGGCTACACCTTC. This encodes CASSLFPAGGAWGYTF.

A few counts support this clonotype. V is TRBV13 and J is TRBJ2-7; no definite D call. The germline V gene has CDR1 PRHDT and CDR2 FYEKMQ (reference sequence). The CDR3 has 14 amino acids. V was pared by 6 bases and J by 5 bases, with 17 bases between. In DNA form, the CDR3 reads TGTGCCAGCAGTCCTGGGCCCCCGGCCCACGAGCAGTACTTC. Encoded protein: CASSPGPPAHEQYF.

This clonotype was detected many times. J is TRBJ2-1 and V is TRBV6-4; D gene ambiguous. The CDR3 sequence is 13 residues long. Germline loops: CDR1 MRHNA, CDR2 SNTAGT. Trimming shortened V by 3 bases and J by 6 bases, and 9 bases separated the two germline ends. The CDR3, as DNA: TGTGCCAGCAGTGAGACGGAGTTCAATGAGCAGTTCTTC. Translated, it gives CASSETEFNEQFF.

This clonotype was seen only a few times. This sequence joins TRBV7-9 and TRBJ1-4; D unresolved. CDR3 length: 15 amino acids. Germline loops: CDR1 SEHNR, CDR2 FQNEAQ (reference sequence). The V gene lost 3 bases and the J gene lost 1 base, with 9 bases spanning the gap. The CDR3 protein is CASSFSEKTNEKLFF. Here the CDR3 DNA reads TGTGCCAGCAGCTTTAGCGAGAAAACTAATGAAAAACTGTTTTTT.

This clonotype appeared many times. The gene calls are TRBV4-1 and TRBJ1-2, with 7 bases identical to TRBD1. J gave up 8 bases and V 0 bases, and 9 bases lay outside the gene matches. Germline V gene sequence: CDR1 MGHRA, CDR2 YSYEKL. The CDR3 length is 15 residues. The CDR3 DNA is TGCGCCAGCAGCCAAGATCTGGCGGGACAGTCCGGCTACACCTTC. Protein product: CASSQDLAGQSGYTF.

The rearrangement uses TRBV28 and TRBJ2-3, with a tentative D call TRBD2 (5 bases). CDR3 length equals 18 residues. The V gene's germline CDR1 is MDHEN and CDR2 SYDVKM. The V gene lost 2 bases and the J gene lost 2 bases, with 20 bases spanning the gap. The CDR3 nucleotides read TGTGCCAGCAGTTTAAACAGAGCGAGGGTAATATCCACAGATACGCAGTATTTT. Translated, it gives CASSLNRARVISTDTQYF.

This clonotype occurred many times. This chain's CDR3 is CSVDTDNTGELFF. The CDR3, as DNA: TGCAGCGTTGACACAGATAACACCGGGGAGCTGTTTTTT. This sequence joins TRBV29-1 and TRBJ2-2; no firm D call. This CDR3 spans 13 amino acids. The germline V gene has CDR1 SQVTM and CDR2 ANQGSEA. The V end lost 3 bases, the J end lost 2 bases, and 7 bases lay between the germline ends.

This sequence joins TRBV11-2 and TRBJ2-1, with 16 bases identical to TRBD2. Germline CDR1 is SGHAT and CDR2 is FQNNGV. The CDR3 runs to 20 residues. V shed 5 bases, J shed 1 base, and the junction held 11 bases outside the gene matches. CDR3 amino acids: CASSAEPGLAGGRSYNEQFF. Here the CDR3 DNA reads TGTGCCAGCAGCGCCGAACCGGGACTAGCGGGGGGGCGATCCTACAATGAGCAGTTCTTC.

V gene TRBV2 combines with J gene TRBJ2-4; a weak D match, TRBD2 (5 bases). Between the trimmed V and J ends, which lost 2 bases and 8 bases, there was a span of 13 bases. CDR1 and CDR2 from the germline V gene are SNHLY and FYNNEI. The CDR3 sequence is 14 residues long. The CDR3 protein is CASSELRERDIQYF. The CDR3 DNA is TGTGCCAGCAGTGAACTTCGGGAAAGGGACATTCAGTACTTC.

In this sample, this clonotype turned up a few times. The chain combines TRBV20-1 with TRBJ2-7; the D gene is possibly TRBD1 (5 bases). From germline, CDR1 is DFQATT and CDR2 SNEGSKA (reference sequence). V lost 5 bases and J 1 base, leaving 15 bases between the germline ends. The CDR3 is 14 amino acids. DNA of the CDR3: TGCAGTGCTCTTGGGGCCGCTCTTTCCTACGAGCAGTACTTC. It encodes CSALGAALSYEQYF.

This clonotype appeared a few times. The chain joins TRBV6-1 to TRBJ2-7, with 12 positions matching TRBD1. Per germline, CDR1 MNHNS and CDR2 SASEGT. The CDR3 contains 13 residues. J was trimmed by 9 bases and V by 6 bases; bases with no gene match: 6. CDR3 loop: CASSLGQGAGQYF. The CDR3 DNA sequence: TGTGCCAGCAGCCTGGGACAGGGGGCCGGGCAGTACTTC.

This clonotype was counted between two and nine times. The chain is built from TRBV12-3 or TRBV12-4 and TRBJ2-1; D is possibly TRBD2 (5 bases). Between the trimmed V and J ends, which lost 7 bases and 6 bases, there was a span of 19 bases. The CDR3 loop spans 15 amino acids. The CDR3 DNA reads TGTGCCAGCACCGCCACTAGTTTGGGCATCAATGAGCAGTTCTTC. Translated: CASTATSLGINEQFF.

V is TRBV7-2 and J is TRBJ2-7; no clear D gene. CDR1 is SGHTA, CDR2 FQGNSA, per germline. V was shortened by 5 bases and J by 2 bases, with 16 bases between the two germline ends. The CDR3 length is 15 residues. The CDR3 spells CASSAQLPPTYEQYF. For the CDR3, the DNA is TGTGCCAGCAGCGCACAGCTACCTCCCACCTACGAGCAGTACTTC.

This chain uses TRBV28 with TRBJ1-1, with D uncertain. There are 12 residues in the CDR3. The V and J ends lost 3 bases and 9 bases respectively, with 11 bases between them. The germline V gene has CDR1 MDHEN and CDR2 SYDVKM. CDR3: CASSLVAPKAFF. The CDR3 nucleotides read TGTGCCAGCAGTTTGGTCGCCCCCAAAGCTTTCTTT.

Only a few counts were recorded for this clonotype. V and J are TRBV24-1 and TRBJ2-5; 8 bases map to TRBD1. CDR3 length: 18 residues. Germline CDR1 and CDR2: KGHDR and SFDVKD. V lost 3 bases to trimming and J lost 5 bases; unmatched junction nucleotides: 16. The CDR3 reads CATSDPLKTGVGVETQYF. CDR3 nucleotide sequence: TGTGCCACCAGTGATCCCCTCAAGACAGGGGTGGGTGTGGAGACCCAGTACTTC.

This clonotype came up a few times. The rearrangement links TRBV20-1 to TRBJ2-7; 9 bases match TRBD2. V trimming: 6 bases; J trimming: 4 bases; junction bases outside the gene matches: 10. CDR3 length: 14 amino acids. Germline V gene lookup returns CDR1 DFQATT and CDR2 SNEGSKA (reference sequence). DNA for the CDR3: TGCAGTGCGATAGGATACCTAGCGGGGTACGAGCAGTACGTC. This translates into CSAIGYLAGYEQYV.

The table lists this clonotype with many counts. The chain couples TRBV4-1 to TRBJ2-5; D is unresolved. CDR3 length: 15 residues. V shed 1 base and J shed 1 base, with 10 bases lying between them. The germline V gene has CDR1 MGHRA and CDR2 YSYEKL. CDR3: CASSQVPGTQETQYF. The DNA for the CDR3 is TGCGCCAGCAGCCAAGTGCCGGGCACCCAAGAGACCCAGTACTTC.